This T cell receptor beta chain was documented in a study of cytomegalovirus exposure and HLA in healthy donors. Overall study: Early release data held about 85 million unique TCRs from HLA-typed donors.

Study-wide points: Most CMV-associated TCR beta chains appeared HLA-restricted in a later analysis.

As regards this clone: Its target is unknown.

Germline V gives CDR1 LNHNV, CDR2 YYDKDF (reference sequence). With 4 bases removed from V and 0 bases from J, the gap between germline ends came to 11 bases. This CDR3 comprises 15 residues. Use of 60 Vbeta and 13 Jbeta primers characterized the PCR. Under the authors' procedure: In a later analysis, roughly 10 million of around 75 million unique beta chains occurred in at least two donors. Assay used: immunoSEQ multiplex PCR; TCRdb lists only in-frame clones, some missing. The DNA was the basis for D and trimming; V, J and clone size are from that table. This table holds about 140,000 clones. The sequencing input was PBMCs. This receptor was taken from a man in his forties in good health and CMV-seronegative. The rearrangement uses TRBV15 and TRBJ2-3; D is possibly TRBD2 (5 bases). The CDR3 sequence: CATSTTRTSTDTQYF. CDR3 DNA: TGTGCCACCAGCACGACCAGGACTAGCACAGATACGCAGTATTTT.